These T cell receptor beta chains were read from a single sample in a study of blood T cell repertoires in COVID-19. Clones were sequenced by immunoSEQ multiplex PCR, and TCRdb holds only the in-frame ones, with some missing. The repertoire has about 350,000 clones, 91% of them found once; the top ten carry roughly 3.5%. Sequencing input: peripheral blood. These receptors were collected from a woman younger than 35 who had recovered from COVID-19. Both conserved end residues are part of each CDR3. D genes are given only for firm matches. Clone size is stated in some rows and not others, as once, few, many or a class when expanded.

CDR3nt: TGTGCCAGGATAATAGCGGGGGACAATGAGCAGTTCTTC
CDR3aa: CARIIAGDNEQFF
j_gene: TRBJ2-1
v_gene: TRBV28
abundance: NA
d_gene: TRBD2

CDR3nt: TGTGCCAGCAGCTTAGTCGCGACTAGCGGGATCGATGAGCAGTTCTTC
CDR3aa: CASSLVATSGIDEQFF
j_gene: TRBJ2-1
v_gene: TRBV7-2
abundance: NA
d_gene: TRBD2

CDR3nt: TGTGCCAGCAGCCAATTCCGACAGGTGACAGTGGGCTACACCTTC
CDR3aa: CASSQFRQVTVGYTF
j_gene: TRBJ1-2
v_gene: TRBV3-1/TRBV3-2
abundance: NA
d_gene: NA

CDR3nt: TGCGCCAGCAGCCCGGACACAACCCCGTACAATGAGCAGTTCTTC
CDR3aa: CASSPDTTPYNEQFF
j_gene: TRBJ2-1
v_gene: TRBV5-1
abundance: NA
d_gene: NA

CDR3nt: TGCGCCAGCAGCCTGAGGCACAGGGCTAATTCACCCCTCCACTTT
CDR3aa: CASSLRHRANSPLHF
j_gene: TRBJ1-6
v_gene: TRBV5-1
abundance: NA
d_gene: NA

CDR3nt: TGTGCCACCAGCAGAGATCCGGGGACAGGGGGCGATGAGCAGTTCTTC
CDR3aa: CATSRDPGTGGDEQFF
j_gene: TRBJ2-1
v_gene: TRBV15
abundance: once
d_gene: TRBD1

CDR3nt: TGCAGCGTTGATAAGGGGGCTAGAGAGACCCAGTACTTC
CDR3aa: CSVDKGARETQYF
j_gene: TRBJ2-5
v_gene: TRBV29-1
abundance: NA
d_gene: TRBD1

CDR3nt: TGCAGCGTCAGGACCCCGGGGGGCTACACCTTC
CDR3aa: CSVRTPGGYTF
j_gene: TRBJ1-2
v_gene: TRBV29-1
abundance: NA
d_gene: NA

CDR3nt: TGTGCCAGCAGTCCCACGACTAGCGGGAGAACAGATACGCAGTATTTT
CDR3aa: CASSPTTSGRTDTQYF
j_gene: TRBJ2-3
v_gene: TRBV27
abundance: NA
d_gene: TRBD2

CDR3nt: TGTGCCATCAGTGAAGGACAATATGAAGGGGGCACAGATACGCAGTATTTT
CDR3aa: CAISEGQYEGGTDTQYF
j_gene: TRBJ2-3
v_gene: TRBV10-3
abundance: NA
d_gene: NA

CDR3nt: TGCGCCAGCAGCTTGGAGTCGGCAGATACGCAGTATTTT
CDR3aa: CASSLESADTQYF
j_gene: TRBJ2-3
v_gene: TRBV5-1
abundance: NA
d_gene: NA

CDR3nt: TGCAGCGTTGCGGGACTAGCGGGAGGGGCTTCCTACAATGAGCAGTTCTTC
CDR3aa: CSVAGLAGGASYNEQFF
j_gene: TRBJ2-1
v_gene: TRBV29-1
abundance: once
d_gene: TRBD2

CDR3nt: TGCAGCGTTGAAGGCGGGAGTGGGGCAGATACGCAGTATTTT
CDR3aa: CSVEGGSGADTQYF
j_gene: TRBJ2-3
v_gene: TRBV29-1
abundance: once
d_gene: TRBD2

CDR3nt: TGTGCCAGCAGCCAAAATACGGGTTCGCCTGGGGCCAACGTCCTGACTTTC
CDR3aa: CASSQNTGSPGANVLTF
j_gene: TRBJ2-6
v_gene: TRBV3-1/TRBV3-2
abundance: NA
d_gene: NA

CDR3nt: TGTGCCAGCAGCCTTCTTGAGGGCCAATTGGAGCAGTATTTT
CDR3aa: CASSLLEGQLEQYF
j_gene: TRBJ2-3
v_gene: TRBV9
abundance: NA
d_gene: NA

CDR3nt: TGCGCCAGCAGCTTGGACCCTAGCGGGGGAATCTACAATGAGCAGTTCTTC
CDR3aa: CASSLDPSGGIYNEQFF
j_gene: TRBJ2-1
v_gene: TRBV5-1
abundance: NA
d_gene: TRBD2

CDR3nt: TGTGCCAGCAGCTTAGATAGCCCTGAAGCTTTCTTT
CDR3aa: CASSLDSPEAFF
j_gene: TRBJ1-1
v_gene: TRBV7-9
abundance: NA
d_gene: NA

CDR3nt: TGCGCCAGCAGCCGACTGGGACAGGGGGCTCGGACTGAAGCTTTCTTT
CDR3aa: CASSRLGQGARTEAFF
j_gene: TRBJ1-1
v_gene: TRBV4-1
abundance: NA
d_gene: TRBD1

CDR3nt: TGTGCCAGCAGCTCAACTAGCGGGAGGGCCCGTGGCACCGGGGAGCTGTTTTTT
CDR3aa: CASSSTSGRARGTGELFF
j_gene: TRBJ2-2
v_gene: TRBV11-2
abundance: NA
d_gene: TRBD2

CDR3nt: TGTGCCAGCAGCAAGGCCCTAGCGGGAGCGGTCGGAGCCGGGGAGCTGTTTTTT
CDR3aa: CASSKALAGAVGAGELFF
j_gene: TRBJ2-2
v_gene: TRBV11-2
abundance: NA
d_gene: TRBD2

CDR3nt: TGTGCCAGCAGCTTACTGGTGGGGCGGGGAAACACCATATATTTT
CDR3aa: CASSLLVGRGNTIYF
j_gene: TRBJ1-3
v_gene: TRBV7-9
abundance: NA
d_gene: NA

CDR3nt: TGTGCCAGCAGCTTAGCCAAGGGGGGACTAGCGGGCACCGGGGAGCTGTTTTTT
CDR3aa: CASSLAKGGLAGTGELFF
j_gene: TRBJ2-2
v_gene: TRBV7-9
abundance: NA
d_gene: TRBD2

CDR3nt: TGTGCCAGCAGTCCCAACGGGGGTAGCAATCAGCCCCAGCATTTT
CDR3aa: CASSPNGGSNQPQHF
j_gene: TRBJ1-5
v_gene: TRBV11-3
abundance: NA
d_gene: NA

CDR3nt: TGTGCCAGCAGTCAACATCGGACAGTTCCTAGTTCACCCCTCCACTTT
CDR3aa: CASSQHRTVPSSPLHF
j_gene: TRBJ1-6
v_gene: TRBV28
abundance: NA
d_gene: NA

CDR3nt: TGTGCCAGTAGTAGGGGAGAGAGCTATAGCAATCAGCCCCAGCATTTT
CDR3aa: CASSRGESYSNQPQHF
j_gene: TRBJ1-5
v_gene: TRBV19
abundance: once
d_gene: NA